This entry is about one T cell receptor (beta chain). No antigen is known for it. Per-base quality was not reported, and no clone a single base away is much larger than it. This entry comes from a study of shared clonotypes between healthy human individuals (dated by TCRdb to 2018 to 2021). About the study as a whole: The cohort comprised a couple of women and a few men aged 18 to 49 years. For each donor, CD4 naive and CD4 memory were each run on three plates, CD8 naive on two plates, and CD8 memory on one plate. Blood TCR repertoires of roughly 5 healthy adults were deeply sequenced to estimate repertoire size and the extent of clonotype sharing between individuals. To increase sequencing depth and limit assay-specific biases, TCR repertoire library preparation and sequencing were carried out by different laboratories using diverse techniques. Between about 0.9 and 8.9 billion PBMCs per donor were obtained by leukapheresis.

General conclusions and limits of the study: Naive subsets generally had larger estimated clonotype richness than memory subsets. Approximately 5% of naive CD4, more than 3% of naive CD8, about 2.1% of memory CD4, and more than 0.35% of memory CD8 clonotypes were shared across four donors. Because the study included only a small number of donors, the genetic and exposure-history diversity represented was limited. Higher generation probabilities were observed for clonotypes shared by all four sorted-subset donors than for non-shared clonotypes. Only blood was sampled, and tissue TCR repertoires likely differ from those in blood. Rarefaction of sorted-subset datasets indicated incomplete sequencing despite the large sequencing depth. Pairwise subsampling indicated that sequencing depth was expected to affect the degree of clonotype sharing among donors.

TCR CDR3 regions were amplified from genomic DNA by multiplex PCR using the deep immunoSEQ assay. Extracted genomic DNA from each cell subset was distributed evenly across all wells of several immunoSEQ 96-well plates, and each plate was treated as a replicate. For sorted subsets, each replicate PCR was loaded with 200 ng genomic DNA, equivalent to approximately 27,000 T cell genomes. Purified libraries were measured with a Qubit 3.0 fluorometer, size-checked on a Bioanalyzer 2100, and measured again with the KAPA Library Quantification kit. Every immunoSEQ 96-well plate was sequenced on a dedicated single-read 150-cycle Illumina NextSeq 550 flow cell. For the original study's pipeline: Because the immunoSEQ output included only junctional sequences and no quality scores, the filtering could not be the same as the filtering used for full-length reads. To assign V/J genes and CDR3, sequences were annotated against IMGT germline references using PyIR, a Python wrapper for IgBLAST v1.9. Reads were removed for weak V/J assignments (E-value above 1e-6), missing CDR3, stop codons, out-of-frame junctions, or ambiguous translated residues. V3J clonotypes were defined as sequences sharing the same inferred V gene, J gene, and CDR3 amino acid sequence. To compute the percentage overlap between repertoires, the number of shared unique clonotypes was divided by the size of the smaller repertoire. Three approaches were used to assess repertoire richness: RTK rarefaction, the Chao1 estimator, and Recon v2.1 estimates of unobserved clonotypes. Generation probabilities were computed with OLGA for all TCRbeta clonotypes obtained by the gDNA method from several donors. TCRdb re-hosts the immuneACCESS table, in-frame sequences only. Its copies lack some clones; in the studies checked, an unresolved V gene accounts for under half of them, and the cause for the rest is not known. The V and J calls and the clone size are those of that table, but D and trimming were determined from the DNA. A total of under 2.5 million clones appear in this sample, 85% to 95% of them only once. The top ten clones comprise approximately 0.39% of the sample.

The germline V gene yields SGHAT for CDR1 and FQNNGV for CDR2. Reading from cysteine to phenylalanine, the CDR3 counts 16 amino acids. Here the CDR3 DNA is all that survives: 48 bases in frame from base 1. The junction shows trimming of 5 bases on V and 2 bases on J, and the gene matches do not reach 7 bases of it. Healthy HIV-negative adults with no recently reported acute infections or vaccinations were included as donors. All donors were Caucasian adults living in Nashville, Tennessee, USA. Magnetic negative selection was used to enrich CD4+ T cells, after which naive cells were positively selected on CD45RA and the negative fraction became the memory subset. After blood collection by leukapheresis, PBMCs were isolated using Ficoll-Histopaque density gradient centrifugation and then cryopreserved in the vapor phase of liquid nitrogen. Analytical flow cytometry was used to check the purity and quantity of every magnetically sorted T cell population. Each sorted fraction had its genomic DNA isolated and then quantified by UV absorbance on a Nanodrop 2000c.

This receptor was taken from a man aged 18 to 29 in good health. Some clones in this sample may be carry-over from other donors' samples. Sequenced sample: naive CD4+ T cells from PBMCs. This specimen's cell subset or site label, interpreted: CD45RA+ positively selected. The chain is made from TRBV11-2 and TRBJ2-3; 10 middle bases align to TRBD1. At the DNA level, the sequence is TGTGCCAGCAGCCAGGGGACAGGGGCCGACACAGATACGCAGTATTTT. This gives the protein CASSQGTGADTDTQYF.